The 19 T cell receptor beta chains below were found in one sample sequenced in a study of T cells after yellow fever vaccination. TCRdb re-analysed the 5' RACE reads in MiXCR, keeping a single row per CDR3 protein. The repertoire includes about 340,000 distinct CDR3 sequences, 4% of them detected once, and roughly 26% sits in the top ten. The sample was PBMCs, taken 5 days after the yellow fever booster vaccination. These receptors originate from a man aged 18 to 35 who received the YFV17D yellow fever vaccine.

This clonotype was recorded at least ten times. This sequence joins TRBV29-1 and TRBJ2-2, with 9 bases lining up with TRBD2. Trimming removed 7 bases from V and 5 bases from J; junction bases left unmatched: 5. This CDR3 is 13 amino acids long. Germline CDR1 reads SQVTM; CDR2 reads ANQGSEA. This chain's CDR3 is CSAMTSGTGELFF. CDR3 DNA: TGCAGCGCCATGACTAGCGGTACCGGGGAGCTGTTTTTT.

This clonotype came up a few times. The chain recombines TRBV6-5 with TRBJ1-2; TRBD1 might be the D (5 bases). Germline V CDR1 and CDR2: MNHEY, SVGAGI. Trimming removed 4 bases from V and 4 bases from J, with 16 bases in between. The CDR3 sequence is 15 residues long. In DNA, the CDR3 is TGTGCCAGCAGTTCGGGACCTCAGGGTGGCTATGGCTACACCTTC. It codes for CASSSGPQGGYGYTF.

This clonotype was detected ten times or more. This sequence joins TRBV7-6 and TRBJ1-1; 8 bases are shared with TRBD1. V trimming: 5 bases; J trimming: 4 bases; junction bases outside the gene matches: 9. CDR3 length equals 15 residues. Germline lookup yields CDR1 SGHVS and CDR2 FNYEAQ. The CDR3 reads CASSASGGSGTEAFF. DNA for the CDR3: TGTGCCAGCAGCGCCTCAGGGGGCTCGGGCACTGAAGCTTTCTTT.

In its sample, this clonotype was seen many times. The chain recombines TRBV20-1 with TRBJ2-1; TRBD2 agrees at 7 bases. Germline V lookup: CDR1 DFQATT, CDR2 SNEGSKA (reference sequence). V lost 5 bases, J lost 5 bases, and 6 bases stayed unmatched. This CDR3 spans 13 amino acids. CDR3 nucleotides: TGCAGTGCTCCTAGGGCGGGGGACAATGAGCAGTTCTTC. This gives the protein CSAPRAGDNEQFF.

This clonotype has at least ten counts. The gene calls are TRBV5-1 and TRBJ1-5; no firm D call. CDR1 is SGHRS and CDR2 is YFSETQ in the germline V gene. The CDR3 runs to 14 residues. The V gene lost 0 bases and the J gene lost 4 bases, with 8 bases spanning the gap. The CDR3 DNA follows: TGCGCCAGCAGCTTGGCCGGTACGAATCAGCCCCAGCATTTT. Its protein is CASSLAGTNQPQHF.

The V and J genes are TRBV7-2 and TRBJ2-5; a weak D match, TRBD1 (5 bases). V shed 1 base and J shed 3 bases, with 9 bases lying between them. The germline gives CDR1 SGHTA, CDR2 FQGNSA. The CDR3 totals 14 residues. CDR3 sequence reads: CASSLVFREETQYF. The CDR3, as DNA: TGTGCCAGCAGCTTAGTATTCAGGGAAGAGACCCAGTACTTC. The full variable domain, completed using reference TRBV7-2 and TRBJ2-5, is GAGVSQSPSNKVTEKGKDVELRCDPISGHTALYWYRQSLGQGLEFLIYFQGNSAPDKSGLPSDRFSAERTGGSVSTLTIQRTQQEDSAVYLCASSLVFREETQYFGPGTRLLVL.

This clonotype occurred many times. The chain links TRBV7-3 to TRBJ2-3, with 10 bases matching TRBD2. After removal of 5 bases from V and 1 base from J, the junction contained 3 bases not matched to a gene. In germline, CDR1 is SGHTA, CDR2 FQGTGA. The CDR3 loop spans 15 amino acids. Here the CDR3 reads CASSRGLAGTDTQYF. In nucleotides, the CDR3 is TGTGCCAGCAGCCGTGGACTAGCGGGCACAGATACGCAGTATTTT.

In this sample, this clonotype turned up many times. This rearrangement joins TRBV10-3 to TRBJ1-3, with D possibly being TRBD1 (5 bases). The CDR3 runs to 12 residues. The germline V gene has CDR1 ENHRY and CDR2 SYGVKD. Trimming left V 10 bases short and J 4 bases short, with 11 bases between. CDR3 residues: CANQGSGNTIYF. The CDR3 DNA reads TGTGCCAACCAGGGATCAGGAAACACCATATATTTT.

The CDR3 DNA sequence: TGTGCCAGCAGCCAAGCCCAGGGGTCCACAAGGGGCCTGAGGAGCTCCTATAATTCACCCCTCCACTTT. It translates to CASSQAQGSTRGLRSSYNSPLHF. The chain employs TRBV3-1 and TRBJ1-6; the D gene is possibly TRBD1 (6 bases). CDR1 and CDR2 (germline): LGHDT, YNNKEL (reference sequence). This CDR3 has 23 residues. The V end was cut by 1 base, the J end by 0 bases, with 28 bases between.

A few counts support this clonotype. The J gene is TRBJ1-1, the V gene TRBV4-3, with 7 bases identical to TRBD1. The V gene end was trimmed by 5 bases and the J gene end by 9 bases; junction bases not matched to a gene: 3. This CDR3 is 11 amino acids long. Germline assignment: CDR1 LGHNA and CDR2 YSLEER. The CDR3 loop is CASSDRVKAFF. The CDR3, as DNA: TGCGCCAGCAGCGACAGGGTTAAAGCTTTCTTT.

The chain combines TRBV12-3 or TRBV12-4 with TRBJ1-5; perhaps TRBD1 as D (5 bases). The V end was cut by 5 bases, the J end by 1 base, with 21 bases between. The CDR3 sequence is 18 residues long. The CDR3 coding sequence is TGTGCCAGCAGTCAGGCCCGAGGGGCGACCTACAGCAATCAGCCCCAGCATTTT. Residues: CASSQARGATYSNQPQHF.

This clonotype occurred a few times. The V call is TRBV7-8, the J call TRBJ2-7, with 7 bases fitting TRBD2. CDR1 SGHVS and CDR2 FQNEAQ come from the germline V gene. V gave up 5 bases and J gave up 4 bases; unmatched junction bases: 8. This CDR3 has 14 residues. Here the CDR3 reads CASSPWGGKYEQYF. As DNA, the CDR3 is TGTGCCAGCAGCCCCTGGGGGGGGAAGTACGAGCAGTACTTC.

In DNA, the CDR3 is TGTGCCAGCAGCCACCGAACCCCAGGGAGGGACACTGAAGCTTTCTTT. Translated, it gives CASSHRTPGRDTEAFF. V gene TRBV6-1 combines with J gene TRBJ1-1; tentatively, D is TRBD1 (5 bases). The CDR3 spans 16 residues. V lost 6 bases to trimming and J lost 3 bases, with 20 bases between them. The germline V gene has CDR1 MNHNS and CDR2 SASEGT.

This clonotype occurred a few times. J is TRBJ2-4 and V is TRBV7-8; unclear D gene. The ends were cut back, 1 base at V and 0 bases at J, with 13 bases in the middle. Germline lookup yields CDR1 SGHVS and CDR2 FQNEAQ. The CDR3 consists of 17 residues. This CDR3 reads CASSLDWAELAKNIQYF. The CDR3 coding sequence is TGTGCCAGCAGCTTAGATTGGGCAGAACTAGCCAAAAACATTCAGTACTTC.

The gene calls are TRBV6-2 or TRBV6-3 and TRBJ2-2; TRBD1 agrees at 7 bases. This CDR3 is built from 16 residues. V shed 5 bases and J 0 bases; nucleotides not matched to a gene: 6. Per the germline V gene, CDR1 is MNHEY and CDR2 is SVGEGT. The CDR3 loop reads CASSKWGQPNTGELFF. The CDR3, as DNA: TGTGCCAGCAGTAAATGGGGACAGCCGAACACCGGGGAGCTGTTTTTT.

This rearrangement joins TRBV30 to TRBJ2-7; a weak D match, TRBD1 (5 bases). V gave up 0 bases and J gave up 6 bases, with 18 bases separating them. The CDR3 has 15 amino acids. The V gene's germline CDR1 is GTSNPN and CDR2 SVGIG (reference sequence). The CDR3, as DNA: TGTGCCTGGAGTGTTGTTCCAGGGAATTCACCCGAGCAGTACTTC. Translated, it gives CAWSVVPGNSPEQYF.

This clonotype came up many times. V usage is TRBV7-8 and J usage is TRBJ2-1; 10 nucleotides match TRBD2. The J segment lost 7 bases and the V segment lost 5 bases, leaving 8 bases of the junction unmatched. Germline CDR1 is SGHVS and CDR2 is FQNEAQ. The CDR3 consists of 15 residues. The CDR3 DNA reads as TGTGCCAGCAGCCGACTAGCGGGCCTTAGGAATGAGCAGTTCTTC. Its protein is CASSRLAGLRNEQFF. The complete variable domain, with remaining parts taken from reference TRBV7-8 and TRBJ2-1, reads GAGVSQSPRYKVAKRGQDVALRCDPISGHVSLFWYQQALGQGPEFLTYFQNEAQLDKSGLPSDRFFAERPEGSVSTLKIQRTQQEDSAVYLCASSRLAGLRNEQFFGPGTRLTVL.

Many counts were recorded for this clonotype. V is TRBV9 and J is TRBJ2-5; tentatively, D is TRBD1 (7 bases). The CDR3 totals 14 residues. V dropped 1 base and J dropped 2 bases, with 9 bases sitting between them. Per germline, CDR1 SGDLS and CDR2 YYNGEE. CDR3 amino acids: CASSVQGGQETQYF. The CDR3 DNA is TGTGCCAGCAGCGTACAGGGGGGACAAGAGACCCAGTACTTC. The variable domain in full, with the rest retrieved from reference TRBV9 and TRBJ2-5, is DSGVTQTPKHLITATGQRVTLRCSPRSGDLSVYWYQQSLDQGLQFLIQYYNGEERAKGNILERFSAQQFPDLHSELNLSSLELGDSALYFCASSVQGGQETQYFGPGTRLLVL.

The chain couples TRBV7-2 to TRBJ2-5, with D unclear. This CDR3 is built from 15 residues. V gave up 1 base and J gave up 0 bases, with 9 bases separating them. CDR1 SGHTA and CDR2 FQGNSA come from the germline V gene. Here the CDR3 reads CASSLDWEDQETQYF. CDR3 coding DNA: TGTGCCAGCAGCTTAGACTGGGAAGACCAAGAGACCCAGTACTTC.